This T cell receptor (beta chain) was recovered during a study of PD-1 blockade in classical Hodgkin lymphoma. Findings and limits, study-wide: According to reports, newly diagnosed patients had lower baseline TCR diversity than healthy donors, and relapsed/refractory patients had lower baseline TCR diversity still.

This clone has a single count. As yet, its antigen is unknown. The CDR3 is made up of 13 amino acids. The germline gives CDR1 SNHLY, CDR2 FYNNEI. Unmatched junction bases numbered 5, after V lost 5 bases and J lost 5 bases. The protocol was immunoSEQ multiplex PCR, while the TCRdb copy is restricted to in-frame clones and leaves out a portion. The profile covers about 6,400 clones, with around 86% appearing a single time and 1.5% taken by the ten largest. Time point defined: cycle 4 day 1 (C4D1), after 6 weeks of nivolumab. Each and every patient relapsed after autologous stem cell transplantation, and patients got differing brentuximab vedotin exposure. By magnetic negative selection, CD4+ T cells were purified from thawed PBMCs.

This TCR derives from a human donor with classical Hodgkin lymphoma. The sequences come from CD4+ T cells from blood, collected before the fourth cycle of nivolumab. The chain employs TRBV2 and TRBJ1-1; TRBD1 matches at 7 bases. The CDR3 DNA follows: TGTGCCAGCAGTTCACAGGGGAATACTGAAGCTTTCTTT. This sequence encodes CASSSQGNTEAFF.